This T cell receptor beta chain stems from a study of regulatory T cells in long-lasting Graves disease (TCRdb year 2021). About the study as a whole: In the newly diagnosed Graves' disease group, patients had been taking antithyroid drugs for less than 3 months. The study was registered as a clinical trial and conducted in China. TCR sequencing covered around 13 persistent and about 20 newly diagnosed Graves' disease patients, some 35 samples in total. Patients with persistent Graves' disease were compared with patients with newly diagnosed Graves' disease using TCR sequencing and RNA sequencing of peripheral blood. The investigation overall reported the following: TRBV28, TRBJ1-2 and TRBJ2-5 were preferentially used in persistent disease, while TRBV20-1 and TRBJ2-1 were favored in newly diagnosed disease. A larger number of public clonotypes was shared among persistent patients (over 2,500) than among newly diagnosed patients (approximately 1,000). Peripheral blood alone was examined, since thyroid tissue, which constituted the primary lesion, could not be accessed. Compared with newly diagnosed patients, patients with persistent Graves' disease had lower TCR Shannon entropy and fewer highly expanded clones, which suggests clonal expansion. The authors acknowledged the small sample size as a limitation that may reduce accuracy. Only the TCR beta chain was sequenced and analyzed.

The sample holds many counts of this clonotype. Its cognate antigen has yet to be identified. The sample holds no much larger clone one base away, and base qualities are not on file. Trimming takes 1 base from V and 4 bases from J, and the germline ends sit 11 bases apart. Sequences MDHEN (CDR1) and SYDVKM (CDR2) are obtained from the germline V gene. The CDR3 runs 15 residues from the cysteine to the phenylalanine. Just CDR3 DNA is preserved here, 45 bases in frame from base 1. The intended sense of this specimen's time point label: newly diagnosed GD, antithyroid drugs for less than 3 months. RNA was extracted from PBMCs in TRIzol for both TCR sequencing and RNA sequencing. The diagnosis of Graves' disease was made according to American Thyroid Association guidelines. Recruitment of patients was carried out at an endocrinology department in Xi'an, China. Each patient gave around 9.2 milliliters of peripheral blood, collected in an EDTA anticoagulant tube. PBMCs were isolated by Ficoll Paque Plus density gradient separation without further T cell sorting. An Agilent 2100 Bioanalyzer and agarose gel were used to check RNA quality, and a NanoDrop 2000 was used to measure RNA concentration.

To prepare the library, multiplex PCR was applied. TCRdb records Illumina HiSeq 4000 as the sequencer. To build TCR beta libraries, CDR3 regions were amplified by Arm-PCR using iRepertoire HTBI primers. PCR products were gel purified before sequencing. On the study's bioinformatics: Gene usage analysis of CDR3 amino acid clonotypes relied on the 55 to 80 TRBV and more than twelve TRBJ segments identified across samples. Filtered high-quality paired reads were merged into contigs using COPE and FqMerger. Contigs were aligned with BLAST to IMGT TRBV, TRBD and TRBJ reference genes, and CDR3 was defined per IMGT. Any clonotype with a frequency above 0.1% was counted as a highly expanded clone. Repertoire diversity was measured by Shannon entropy, and V-J evenness by the Gini coefficient. A clonotype was considered public if more than one individual shared it. The public sequencing data were trimmed at Q25 with fastp and processed into clonotypes with MiXCR by TCRdb, which kept only in-frame beta chains. Rows with one shared CDR3 protein collapse into an entry with the most common genes and DNA. The V and J calls come from TCRdb's annotation, not from the publication. Here the sample has a few hundred thousand distinct CDR3 sequences; 15% to 20% occur a single time. The top ten constitute around 20% of the sample.

These same data were also listed under a study on T cells in Graves' hyperthyroidism and ophthalmopathy. The second investigation adds: Stable Graves' hyperthyroidism was defined as no progression to ophthalmopathy during 18 months of follow-up. Hyperthyroidism patients were newly diagnosed, had a disease duration of under 2 months, and were aged 18 to 65 years. Exclusion was applied to patients with uncontrolled infections, other autoimmune diseases, pregnancy or lactation. Diagnoses relied on clinical symptoms, serum thyroxine and TRAb, thyroid ultrasound and orbital computed tomography. For the first round of RT-PCR on the TCR CDR3, the HTBI primer set was used together with the Qiagen OneStep RT-PCR kit. Most expanded thyroid clonotypes (frequency above 0.001) were also found in blood, which suggests that blood repertoires may mirror thyroid immune responses. A model built on a 13 V-J signature distinguished ophthalmopathy from stable hyperthyroidism, reaching over 85% sensitivity and around 81% specificity in cross-validation and 80%/75% in testing. In validation, the model predicted progression to ophthalmopathy a median of 6.5 months before onset, with approximately 70% sensitivity and 72.22% specificity. To identify TCR V-J signatures that set the groups apart, the researchers used a discovery cohort of 90 to 100 patients, made up of 40 to 45 with Graves' ophthalmopathy and 55 to 65 with stable Graves' hyperthyroidism. Prospective prediction of ophthalmopathy was tested in an independent validation cohort consisting of about 20 hyperthyroidism patients and 17 patients who later progressed to ophthalmopathy. The 100 or so discovery patients were randomly divided into training and test sets at a 7:3 ratio. Thyroid tissue and blood T-cell repertoires from about six Graves' hyperthyroidism patients were also compared in the study. Following sampling, methimazole starting at 30 mg daily was given to hyperthyroidism patients, and high-dose intravenous methylprednisolone was given to ophthalmopathy patients. Libraries were constructed in a second round of multiplex PCR, after which size selection and purification were carried out. Sequencing of the libraries was done on an Illumina HiSeq2000 using paired-end 100 bp reads. SOAPnuke was used to process the raw data, removing reads that contained adapters or uncalled bases, had a mean Phred below 15, or lacked an exact match to the constant primer or identifier. High-quality paired reads were merged using COPE v1.2.5, and each unique nucleotide sequence was defined as a clonotype. MiTCR v1.1 was used to align the clonotypes against IMGT TRBV, TRBD and TRBJ reference segments. Only V-J combinations with frequency above 0.0001, covering about 99% of repertoires, were analysed. The TCS score was defined as F50 (clonal expansion) divided by E x V (chaos), with BLOSUM62-based TCRdist calculated between CDR3 peptides within each V-J. Welch's t-statistics and random forest reduced approximately 520 V-J features to roughly 13, which were used in a naive Bayes classifier (R e1071). Sample size was not statistically predetermined, and investigators were not blinded to group allocation. The paper describes TCR Vbeta CDR3 sequencing of 140 or so peripheral blood samples, made up of approximately 40 ophthalmopathy patients, around 78 hyperthyroidism patients and some 17 progressor patients.

The sample consisted of peripheral blood mononuclear cells (PBMCs), taken at new diagnosis, from a patient treated with antithyroid drugs. This receptor was identified in a young woman with Graves disease. Donor details come from another sample of the same person, matched by shared clones. The sequence joins TRBV28 to TRBJ2-1; the D gene is possibly TRBD1 or TRBD2, each agreeing over 5 bases. The DNA sequence reads TGTGCCAGCAGTTTATTCAGGGACCGTTACAATGAGCAGTTCTTC. Its protein reads: CASSLFRDRYNEQFF.